This T cell receptor beta chain came from a study of PD-1 blockade in classical Hodgkin lymphoma. For the study at large: It was nivolumab at 3 mg/kg, given intravenously every 2 weeks, that patients received. Findings and caveats of the study: Possible causes of repertoire differences, disease activity or prior therapy, remain undefined.

On this clone itself: Antigen specificity is unknown.

Every patient relapsed after autologous stem cell transplantation, and brentuximab vedotin exposure varied. Trimming removed 5 bases from V and 3 bases from J, with 16 bases in between. There are 15 residues in the CDR3. Per germline, CDR1 MRHNA and CDR2 SNTAGT. Profiled with immunoSEQ multiplex PCR; TCRdb holds only in-frame clones, not every one. This table holds some 4,300 clones, about 70% found once. The chain recombines TRBV6-4 with TRBJ1-2; D is possibly TRBD1 (6 bases). This TCR was sampled from a human donor with classical Hodgkin lymphoma. The sample was peripheral blood mononuclear cells (PBMCs), taken before the second cycle of nivolumab. This CDR3 reads CASSFRQADHYGYTF. The CDR3 nucleotides are TGTGCCAGCAGTTTCCGACAGGCCGATCACTATGGCTACACCTTC.